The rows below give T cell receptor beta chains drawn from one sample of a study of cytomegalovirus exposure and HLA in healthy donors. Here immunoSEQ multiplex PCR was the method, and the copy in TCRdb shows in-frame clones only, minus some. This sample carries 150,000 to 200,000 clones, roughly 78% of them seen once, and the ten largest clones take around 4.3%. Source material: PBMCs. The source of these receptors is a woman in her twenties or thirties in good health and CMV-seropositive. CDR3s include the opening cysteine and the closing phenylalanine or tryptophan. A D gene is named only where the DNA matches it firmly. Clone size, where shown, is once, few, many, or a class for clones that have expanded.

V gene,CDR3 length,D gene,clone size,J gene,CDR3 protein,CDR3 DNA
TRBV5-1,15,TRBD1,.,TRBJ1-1,CASSSTTGGGRGAFF,TGCGCCAGCAGCTCAACGACAGGGGGCGGACGAGGAGCTTTCTTT
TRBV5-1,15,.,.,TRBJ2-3,CASSFTGGAGDTQYF,TGCGCCAGCAGCTTTACAGGGGGGGCAGGGGATACGCAGTATTTT
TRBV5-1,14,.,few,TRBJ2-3,CASSPRSPPDTQYF,TGCGCCAGCAGCCCTCGTAGCCCCCCAGATACGCAGTATTTT
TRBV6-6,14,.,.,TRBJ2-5,CASSYSAGPLAQYF,TGTGCCAGCAGTTACTCGGCAGGGCCCCTGGCCCAGTACTTC
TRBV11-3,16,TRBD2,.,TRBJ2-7,CASSPRTSGRMDEQYF,TGTGCCAGCAGCCCACGGACTAGCGGGAGAATGGACGAGCAGTACTTC
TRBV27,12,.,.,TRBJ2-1,CASRTFYNEQFF,TGTGCCAGTCGGACATTTTACAATGAGCAGTTCTTC
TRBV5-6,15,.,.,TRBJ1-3,CASSLRGVTGNTIYF,TGTGCCAGCAGCCTCAGGGGAGTGACTGGAAACACCATATATTTT
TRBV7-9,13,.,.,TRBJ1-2,CASSLESSSGYTF,TGTGCCAGCAGCTTAGAATCCAGTTCTGGCTACACCTTC
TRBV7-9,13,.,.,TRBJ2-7,CASSFIRTGEQYF,TGTGCCAGCAGCTTTATTAGAACAGGCGAGCAGTACTTC
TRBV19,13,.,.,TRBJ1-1,CASSSNRRAEAFF,TGTGCCAGTAGTAGCAATAGGAGGGCTGAAGCTTTCTTT
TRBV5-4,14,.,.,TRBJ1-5,CASSGGGDGQPQHF,TGTGCCAGCAGCGGCGGCGGCGACGGGCAGCCCCAGCATTTT
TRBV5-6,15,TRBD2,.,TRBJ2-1,CASSPRDYLFNEQFF,TGTGCCAGCAGCCCCCGGGACTACCTATTTAATGAGCAGTTCTTC
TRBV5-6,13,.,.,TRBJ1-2,CASSLPVPGGYTF,TGTGCCAGCAGCTTACCCGTCCCCGGGGGCTACACCTTC